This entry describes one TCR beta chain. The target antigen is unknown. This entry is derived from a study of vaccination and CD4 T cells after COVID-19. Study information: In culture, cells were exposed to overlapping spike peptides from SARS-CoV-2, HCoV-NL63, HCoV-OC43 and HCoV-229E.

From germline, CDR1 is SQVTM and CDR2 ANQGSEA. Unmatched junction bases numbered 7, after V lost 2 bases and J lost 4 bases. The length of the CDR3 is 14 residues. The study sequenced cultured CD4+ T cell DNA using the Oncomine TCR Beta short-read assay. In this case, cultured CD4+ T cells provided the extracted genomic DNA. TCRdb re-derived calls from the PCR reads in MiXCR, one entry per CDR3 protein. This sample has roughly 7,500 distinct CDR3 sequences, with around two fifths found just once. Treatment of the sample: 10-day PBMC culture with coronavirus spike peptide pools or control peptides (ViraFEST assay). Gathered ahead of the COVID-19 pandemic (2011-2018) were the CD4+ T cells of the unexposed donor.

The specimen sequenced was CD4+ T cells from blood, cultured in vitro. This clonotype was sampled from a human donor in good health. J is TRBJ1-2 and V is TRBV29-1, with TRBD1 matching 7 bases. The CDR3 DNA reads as TGCAGCGTTGAAAATGGTGGGACAGTCTATGGCTACACCTTC. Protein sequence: CSVENGGTVYGYTF.